These 28 T cell receptor beta chains were all obtained from the same sample, sequenced in a study of T-cell reconstitution after alpha-beta-depleted transplantation in children. Preparation of the TCRbeta library used unique molecular identifiers. TCRdb recomputed calls from the PCR reads with MiXCR, one row per CDR3 protein. The data contain about 540,000 distinct CDR3 sequences, over 25% of them seen just once; the ten biggest clones take up less than 40%. This specimen consisted of PBMCs, obtained before TCRalphabeta/CD19-depleted stem cell transplant. These receptor sequences come from a boy under two years old with Wiskott-Aldrich syndrome, due to receive a stem cell transplant.

The V and J genes are TRBV7-8 and TRBJ2-3; 8 positions agree with TRBD2. Losses at the gene ends were 1 base for V and 7 bases for J; bases not matched to a gene: 10. The V gene's germline CDR1 is SGHVS and CDR2 FQNEAQ. The CDR3 loop spans 16 amino acids. The CDR3 sequence is CASSLVTAGGINTQYF. In nucleotides, the CDR3 is TGTGCCAGCAGCTTAGTAACCGCGGGAGGCATCAATACGCAGTATTTT.

The CDR3 loop reads CASRRQLSDTQYF. The CDR3 DNA is TGTGCCAGCAGACGACAGCTTTCAGATACGCAGTATTTT. V and J are TRBV6-1 and TRBJ2-3, with D possibly being TRBD1 (5 bases). Trimming took off 6 bases at V and 4 bases at J, with 11 bases between the two ends. There are 13 residues in the CDR3. In germline, CDR1 is MNHNS, CDR2 SASEGT.

CDR3 in DNA: TGTGCCAGCAGCTTAGTAGGGGACAGGCTGGGGTTCTTC. Translation: CASSLVGDRLGFF. The chain recombines TRBV7-2 with TRBJ2-1, with 8 bases identical to TRBD1. Germline CDR1 reads SGHTA; CDR2 reads FQGNSA. This CDR3 has 13 residues. The junction had 8 bases not matched to a gene; V was cut back by 1 base and J by 15 bases.

The CDR3 DNA follows: TGTGCCAGCAGCCAAGTCTCTAGCGGGGAGAACAATGAGCAGTTCTTC. Its protein product is CASSQVSSGENNEQFF. The V gene is TRBV14, the J gene TRBJ2-1, with 9 bases lining up with TRBD2. This CDR3 spans 16 amino acids. J gave up 5 bases and V 1 base, and 6 bases lay outside the gene matches. Looked up from germline, CDR1 is SGHDN and CDR2 is FVKESK.

This sequence joins TRBV6-1 and TRBJ2-1, with D possibly matching TRBD1 (5 bases). The germline V gene has CDR1 MNHNS and CDR2 SASEGT. This CDR3 contains 14 residues. Trimming left V 7 bases short and J 0 bases short, with 10 bases between. DNA for the CDR3: TGTGCCAGCAAACAGGAGCCCTCCTACAATGAGCAGTTCTTC. It translates to CASKQEPSYNEQFF.

This sequence joins TRBV12-3 or TRBV12-4 and TRBJ2-1; TRBD1 matches 12 bases. The J segment lost 7 bases and the V segment lost 5 bases, leaving 21 bases of the junction unmatched. The CDR3 spans 20 residues. The CDR3 here is CASSPGQGALMSVAGNEQFF. Here the CDR3 DNA reads TGTGCCAGCAGTCCGGGACAGGGGGCTTTAATGTCCGTAGCGGGGAATGAGCAGTTCTTC.

This clonotype came up a few times. The chain couples TRBV20-1 to TRBJ1-1; D unresolved. The CDR3 is 11 amino acids. V shed 5 bases and J shed 1 base, with 5 bases lying between them. Germline CDR1 reads DFQATT; CDR2 reads SNEGSKA (reference sequence). CDR3 sequence reads: CSAGRNTEAFF. Written as DNA, the CDR3 is TGCAGTGCTGGGAGGAACACTGAAGCTTTCTTT.

In this sample, this clonotype turned up a few times. For the CDR3, the DNA is TGTGCCAGCAGGGATCATAGCGGGGCCTCCTACAATGAGCAGTTCTTC. It translates to CASRDHSGASYNEQFF. The chain is built from TRBV12-3 or TRBV12-4 and TRBJ2-1, with TRBD2 matching over 8 bases. The junction had 7 bases not matched to a gene; V was cut back by 6 bases and J by 0 bases. This CDR3 is 16 amino acids long.

This clonotype occurred a few times. This chain connects TRBV5-1 to TRBJ2-2, with D perhaps matching TRBD1 (5 bases). Trimming removed 4 bases at V and 2 bases at J, with 12 bases between. This CDR3 spans 15 amino acids. In germline, CDR1 is SGHRS, CDR2 YFSETQ. CDR3 nucleotides: TGCGCCAGCAGCGGACGACAGAGCAACACCGGGGAGCTGTTTTTT. This translates into CASSGRQSNTGELFF.

This clonotype was seen more than once but under ten times. One junction end disagrees with the germline gene, perhaps due to a read error. V and J are TRBV5-1 and TRBJ2-3; TRBD2 agrees at 8 bases. From germline, CDR1 is SGHRS and CDR2 YFSETQ. The CDR3 has 13 amino acids. The CDR3 spells CASRYETSATCNF. The CDR3, as DNA: TGCGCCAGCAGATACGAGACTAGCGCGACATGTAATTTT. The complete variable domain, with remaining parts taken from reference TRBV5-1 and TRBJ2-3, reads KAGVTQTPRYLIKTRGQQVTLSCSPISGHRSVSWYQQTPGQGLQFLFEYFSETQRNKGNFPGRFSGRQFSNSRSEMNVSTLELGDSALYLCASRYETSATCNFGPGTRLTVL.

This clonotype was seen a handful of times. This chain links TRBV20-1 with TRBJ2-7, with 10 bases fitting TRBD2. Germline values: CDR1 DFQATT, CDR2 SNEGSKA (reference sequence). The junction had 9 bases not matched to a gene; V was cut back by 0 bases and J by 4 bases. This CDR3 region has 16 residues. This CDR3 reads CSARDPGRTSGYEQYF. CDR3 bases: TGCAGTGCTAGAGATCCGGGGCGGACTAGCGGTTACGAGCAGTACTTC.

V gene TRBV19 combines with J gene TRBJ1-5, with unresolved D. V gave up 5 bases and J gave up 3 bases, with 5 bases separating them. Germline-derived CDR1 and CDR2 are LNHDA and SQIVND (reference sequence). The CDR3 covers 12 residues. CDR3 region: CASSWFNQPQHF. In nucleotides, the CDR3 is TGTGCCAGTAGTTGGTTCAATCAGCCCCAGCATTTT.

This chain joins TRBV7-8 and TRBJ2-1; TRBD2 matches 11 bases. Per the germline V gene, CDR1 is SGHVS and CDR2 is FQNEAQ. Trimming at V came to 6 bases and at J to 4 bases, leaving 5 bases not matched to a gene. This CDR3 spans 15 amino acids. The CDR3 sequence: CASSRTSGYYNEQFF. CDR3 DNA sequence: TGTGCCAGCAGTAGGACTAGCGGGTATTACAATGAGCAGTTCTTC.

The chain combines TRBV7-2 with TRBJ2-1, with D possibly being TRBD1 or TRBD2 (7 bases each). Trimming removed 5 bases from V and 8 bases from J, with 22 bases in between. Per germline, CDR1 SGHTA and CDR2 FQGNSA. The CDR3 contains 16 residues. The CDR3 spells CASSARIRQGGDEQFF. CDR3 in DNA: TGTGCCAGCAGCGCACGAATTCGACAGGGAGGGGATGAGCAGTTCTTC. Variable domain in full (rest from reference TRBV7-2 and TRBJ2-1): GAGVSQSPSNKVTEKGKDVELRCDPISGHTALYWYRQSLGQGLEFLIYFQGNSAPDKSGLPSDRFSAERTGGSVSTLTIQRTQQEDSAVYLCASSARIRQGGDEQFFGPGTRLTVL.

The chain couples TRBV5-1 to TRBJ2-3, with TRBD1 as a possible D gene (6 bases). Germline-derived CDR1 and CDR2 are SGHRS and YFSETQ. The CDR3 is made up of 16 amino acids. V was cut by 4 bases and J by 3 bases, with 18 bases left in between. The CDR3: CASSLRGAPLTDTQYF. In nucleotides, the CDR3 is TGCGCCAGCAGCCTCAGGGGTGCCCCTTTGACAGATACGCAGTATTTT. Full variable domain (remainder filled in from reference TRBV5-1 and TRBJ2-3): KAGVTQTPRYLIKTRGQQVTLSCSPISGHRSVSWYQQTPGQGLQFLFEYFSETQRNKGNFPGRFSGRQFSNSRSEMNVSTLELGDSALYLCASSLRGAPLTDTQYFGPGTRLTVL.

The chain combines TRBV12-3 or TRBV12-4 with TRBJ2-1, with TRBD1 as a possible D gene (5 bases). This CDR3 spans 11 amino acids. V lost 6 bases and J 11 bases, leaving 11 bases between the germline ends. The CDR3 region has the DNA TGTGCCAGCAGCCCAGGGTTGAAGCAGTTCTTC. It yields the protein CASSPGLKQFF.

There are a few counts of this clonotype. The gene calls are TRBV20-1 and TRBJ2-1; D tentatively fits TRBD1 or TRBD2 (5 bases each). CDR1 is DFQATT and CDR2 is SNEGSKA in the germline V gene (reference sequence). V was pared by 7 bases and J by 0 bases, with 16 bases between. The CDR3 is 15 amino acids. The CDR3 coding sequence is TGCAGTGTAGCCACAGAGAGGGGCTCCTACAATGAGCAGTTCTTC. It encodes CSVATERGSYNEQFF.

V is TRBV20-1 and J is TRBJ2-7; 11 bases match TRBD2. The germline gives CDR1 DFQATT, CDR2 SNEGSKA (reference sequence). The J segment lost 2 bases and the V segment lost 2 bases, leaving 2 bases of the junction unmatched. The CDR3 consists of 14 residues. The CDR3 DNA follows: TGCAGTGCTAGAATTAGCGGGAGGGCCTACGAGCAGTACTTC. Protein: CSARISGRAYEQYF.

The rearrangement uses TRBV20-1 and TRBJ1-1; D ambiguous. Germline V gene sequence: CDR1 DFQATT, CDR2 SNEGSKA (reference sequence). There are 13 residues in the CDR3. The CDR3 bases are TGCAGCGCTCCGCGGGTCGGAGGCACTGAAGCTTTCTTT. Translated, it gives CSAPRVGGTEAFF.

The chain recombines TRBV12-3 or TRBV12-4 with TRBJ2-1; 10 nucleotides agree with TRBD2. Trimming took 6 bases from V and 4 from J; bases not matched to a gene: 9. CDR3 length: 16 residues. DNA for the CDR3: TGTGCCAGCAGGGCTAGAGGAGCGGGAGGGTACAATGAGCAGTTCTTC. Translating it yields CASRARGAGGYNEQFF.

This clonotype was seen only a few times. The genes are TRBV20-1 and TRBJ2-1, with TRBD2 matching 7 bases. Trimming at V came to 3 bases and at J to 6 bases, leaving 8 bases not matched to a gene. The CDR3 loop spans 14 amino acids. Germline CDR1 and CDR2: DFQATT and SNEGSKA (reference sequence). The CDR3 region is CSASRGVIFNEQFF. The CDR3, as DNA: TGCAGTGCTAGTCGGGGGGTTATCTTCAATGAGCAGTTCTTC.

In its sample, this clonotype was seen a few times. The V call is TRBV28, the J call TRBJ1-6; no clear D gene. The germline CDR1 and CDR2 sequences are MDHEN and SYDVKM. Trimming removed 7 bases from V and 7 bases from J, with 14 bases in between. The CDR3 has 14 residues. The CDR3 DNA reads TGTGCCAGCAAAGATGACCGTGCCAATTCACCCCTCCACTTT. This codes for CASKDDRANSPLHF.

The rearrangement links TRBV29-1 to TRBJ2-7; D may correspond to TRBD1 or TRBD2 (5 bases each). V was cut by 4 bases and J by 2 bases, with 12 bases left in between. Germline V lookup: CDR1 SQVTM, CDR2 ANQGSEA. This CDR3 has 13 residues. DNA for the CDR3: TGCAGCGTTGGGGGACGGCTAACCTACGAGCAGTACTTC. It yields the protein CSVGGRLTYEQYF.

The genes are TRBV20-1 and TRBJ2-2, with D maybe TRBD1 (6 bases). CDR1 is DFQATT and CDR2 is SNEGSKA in the germline V gene (reference sequence). Trimming left V 6 bases short and J 1 base short, with 18 bases between. CDR3 length: 16 amino acids. CDR3 bases: TGCAGTGCCAGAAGAAAAGGGACATGGAACACCGGGGAGCTGTTTTTT. Translating it yields CSARRKGTWNTGELFF.

The rearrangement uses TRBV7-9 and TRBJ2-5, with D perhaps matching TRBD1 or TRBD2 (5 bases each). This CDR3 is 15 amino acids long. V was clipped by 1 base and J by 4 bases, with 13 bases between them. Germline V gives CDR1 SEHNR, CDR2 FQNEAQ (reference sequence). CDR3 sequence (DNA): TGTGCCAGCAGCTTAGTTCCGGGGCGGCCAGAGACCCAGTACTTC. Translation gives CASSLVPGRPETQYF.

The chain recombines TRBV2 with TRBJ1-1; D is possibly TRBD1 (5 bases). Germline V gene data show CDR1 as SNHLY and CDR2 as FYNNEI. Trimming left V 7 bases short and J 4 bases short, with 7 bases between. CDR3 length: 11 amino acids. This chain's CDR3 is CASTGTTEAFF. The CDR3 DNA is TGTGCCAGCACAGGGACCACTGAAGCTTTCTTT.

The chain combines TRBV10-3 with TRBJ2-5; D may be TRBD2 (5 bases). V lost 3 bases and J lost 0, with 11 bases in between. Germline CDR1 is ENHRY and CDR2 is SYGVKD. This CDR3 spans 15 amino acids. The CDR3 region has the DNA TGTGCCATCAGTGATCCGACGGGGTACCAAGAGACCCAGTACTTC. It translates to CAISDPTGYQETQYF.

The gene calls are TRBV28 and TRBJ2-1, with 7 bases that match TRBD2. CDR3 length: 17 residues. Looked up from germline, CDR1 is MDHEN and CDR2 is SYDVKM. With 6 bases clipped from V and 7 bases from J, the junction kept 18 bases outside the gene matches. The chain's CDR3 is CASSSPGGREGVNEQFF. CDR3 coding DNA: TGTGCCAGCAGCTCCCCCGGGGGGAGGGAGGGCGTGAATGAGCAGTTCTTC.